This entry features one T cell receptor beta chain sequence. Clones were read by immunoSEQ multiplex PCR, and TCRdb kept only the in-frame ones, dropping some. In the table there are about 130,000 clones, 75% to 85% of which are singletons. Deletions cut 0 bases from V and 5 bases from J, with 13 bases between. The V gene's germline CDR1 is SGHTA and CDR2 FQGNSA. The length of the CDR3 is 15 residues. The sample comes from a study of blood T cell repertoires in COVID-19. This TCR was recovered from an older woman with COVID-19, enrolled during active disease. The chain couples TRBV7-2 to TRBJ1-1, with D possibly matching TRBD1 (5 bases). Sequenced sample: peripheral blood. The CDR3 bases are TGTGCCAGCAGCTTAGCGATGGCAGGGCAAACTGAAGCTTTCTTT. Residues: CASSLAMAGQTEAFF.